Listed below are T cell receptor beta chains from one sample, sequenced in a study of blood T cell repertoires in COVID-19. Produced via immunoSEQ multiplex PCR; TCRdb's table is partial and in-frame only. The sample gives about 180,000 clones, about 85% of which show up once; under 3% is in the top ten. Sequencing was carried out using peripheral blood. The source is a woman aged 30 to 39 with active or convalescent COVID-19. CDR3s include the opening cysteine and the closing phenylalanine or tryptophan. D genes are given only for firm matches. Not every row has a clone size; where given, it reads once, few, many or a size class.

abundance	len	v_gene	d_gene	j_gene	CDR3aa	CDR3nt
NA	17	TRBV4-2	TRBD2	TRBJ2-2	CASSQDRIAGGPGELFF	TGTGCCAGCAGCCAAGACCGAATAGCGGGAGGTCCCGGGGAGCTGTTTTTT
NA	13	TRBV19	TRBD1	TRBJ2-7	CARRPGQDYEQYF	TGTGCCCGACGTCCGGGACAGGACTACGAGCAGTACTTC
few	15	TRBV29-1	NA	TRBJ1-2	CSVVAGSAQYYGYTF	TGCAGCGTTGTCGCAGGGTCGGCCCAATACTATGGCTACACCTTC
NA	16	TRBV6-4	NA	TRBJ1-2	CASSDFRQPDNYGYTF	TGTGCCAGCAGTGACTTCAGACAGCCCGATAACTATGGCTACACCTTC
NA	15	TRBV18	TRBD1	TRBJ2-5	CASSRGHTGEETQYF	TGTGCCAGCTCACGGGGACACACAGGGGAGGAGACCCAGTACTTC
NA	15	TRBV11-3	TRBD1	TRBJ1-1	CASSLIGGFGTEAFF	TGTGCCAGCAGCTTAATAGGGGGCTTCGGCACTGAAGCTTTCTTT
NA	16	TRBV28	NA	TRBJ1-2	CASSVITGEDTYGYTF	TGTGCCAGCAGTGTCATTACCGGGGAGGATACCTATGGCTACACCTTC
NA	17	TRBV10-3	NA	TRBJ2-5	CAIKSREYGPIQETQYF	TGTGCCATCAAAAGCAGGGAATATGGTCCAATCCAAGAGACCCAGTACTTC
NA	14	TRBV7-2	NA	TRBJ1-5	CASSQTGTNQPQHF	TGTGCCAGCAGCCAAACAGGGACCAACCAGCCCCAGCATTTT
NA	15	TRBV9	NA	TRBJ2-1	CASSDGGLSYNEQFF	TGTGCCAGCAGCGATGGGGGACTGTCTTACAATGAGCAGTTCTTC
NA	14	TRBV11-3	NA	TRBJ2-7	CASSLAIGSYEQYF	TGTGCCAGCAGCTTAGCGATCGGGTCCTACGAGCAGTACTTC
NA	16	TRBV4-2	TRBD1	TRBJ1-1	CASSQERTGSQSEAFF	TGTGCCAGCAGCCAAGAACGGACAGGGTCTCAGTCTGAAGCTTTCTTT
few	16	TRBV6-1	TRBD1	TRBJ1-3	CASSERQGSSGNTIYF	TGTGCCAGCAGTGAGAGACAGGGGAGCTCTGGAAACACCATATATTTT
NA	15	TRBV20-1	TRBD2	TRBJ2-3	CSASFSGSVRDTQYF	TGCAGTGCTAGTTTTAGCGGGAGTGTCAGAGATACGCAGTATTTT
NA	15	TRBV5-1	NA	TRBJ1-2	CASSLVLTGIYGYTF	TGCGCCAGCAGCTTGGTTCTAACAGGGATCTATGGCTACACCTTC
once	16	TRBV30	NA	TRBJ1-3	CAWSVLTGLSGNTIYF	TGTGCCTGGAGTGTACTGACGGGACTTTCTGGAAACACCATATATTTT
NA	11	TRBV2	NA	TRBJ1-2	CASRVRDGYTF	TGTGCCAGCAGGGTCCGAGATGGCTACACCTTC
NA	15	TRBV6-5	NA	TRBJ2-5	CASRGVDSSQETQYF	TGTGCCAGCAGGGGCGTAGACAGTTCCCAAGAGACCCAGTACTTC
NA	14	TRBV19	TRBD1	TRBJ2-7	CASSPGTGDYEQYF	TGTGCCAGTAGCCCCGGGACAGGGGACTACGAGCAGTACTTC
NA	15	TRBV5-5	NA	TRBJ1-4	CASTPAGTSNEKLFF	TGTGCCAGCACCCCGGCTGGGACAAGTAATGAAAAACTGTTTTTT
once	15	TRBV28	TRBD2	TRBJ2-6	CASRSGGDGANVLTF	TGTGCCAGCAGGTCCGGGGGGGATGGGGCCAACGTCCTGACTTTC
NA	14	TRBV19	NA	TRBJ2-7	CASSIDVFTYEQYF	TGTGCCAGTAGTATAGATGTGTTTACCTACGAGCAGTACTTC
NA	16	TRBV5-1	TRBD1	TRBJ1-3	CASSGGTGDSGNTIYF	TGCGCCAGCAGCGGCGGGACAGGGGACTCTGGAAACACCATATATTTT
NA	14	TRBV7-9	NA	TRBJ2-4	CASSFQDAKNIQYF	TGTGCCAGCAGCTTCCAGGATGCCAAAAACATTCAGTACTTC
NA	14	TRBV2	NA	TRBJ2-1	CASKASNTDNEQFF	TGTGCCAGCAAAGCTAGCAATACGGACAATGAGCAGTTCTTC
NA	17	TRBV7-6	NA	TRBJ1-4	CASSLYDRGPTNEKLFF	TGTGCCAGCAGCTTATATGACAGAGGCCCAACTAATGAAAAACTGTTTTTT
NA	15	TRBV14	NA	TRBJ1-2	CASSQDKVEAYGYTF	TGTGCCAGCAGCCAAGATAAGGTGGAGGCATATGGCTACACCTTC
few	15	TRBV4-2	TRBD1	TRBJ1-6	CASSQATGGNSPLHF	TGTGCCAGCAGCCAAGCAACAGGGGGCAATTCACCCCTCCACTTT
NA	13	TRBV25-1	TRBD2	TRBJ2-5	CASSAGGAETQYF	TGTGCCAGCAGTGCCGGGGGGGCAGAGACCCAGTACTTC
NA	14	TRBV9	TRBD1	TRBJ1-1	CASSIGTGGTEAFF	TGTGCCAGCAGCATCGGGACAGGCGGGACTGAAGCTTTCTTT
NA	16	TRBV7-8	TRBD1	TRBJ1-6	CASSSRGSNYNSPLHF	TGTGCCAGCAGCTCCAGGGGGTCCAACTATAATTCACCCCTCCACTTT
few	14	TRBV7-9	NA	TRBJ2-7	CASSLTGSSYEQYF	TGTGCCAGCAGCTTAACAGGGAGCTCCTACGAGCAGTACTTC
NA	16	TRBV6-5	NA	TRBJ2-1	CASSYSGLNSYNEQFF	TGTGCCAGCAGTTACTCGGGCCTGAATTCCTACAATGAGCAGTTCTTC
NA	12	TRBV13	NA	TRBJ2-1	CASSLERSEQFF	TGTGCCAGCAGCTTAGAGCGGAGTGAGCAGTTCTTC
few	15	TRBV6-5	TRBD2	TRBJ2-7	CASREEAGGPYEQYF	TGTGCCAGCAGGGAGGAGGCGGGAGGGCCGTACGAGCAGTACTTC
NA	15	TRBV15	NA	TRBJ1-3	CATSSSRFSGNTIYF	TGTGCCACCAGCAGTTCTCGGTTCTCTGGAAACACCATATATTTT
NA	14	TRBV19	NA	TRBJ1-5	CASNLRGSNQPQHF	TGTGCCAGTAACCTCAGGGGAAGCAATCAGCCCCAGCATTTT
NA	14	TRBV19	TRBD2	TRBJ2-5	CASSIRGGVETQYF	TGTGCCAGTAGTATACGGGGGGGTGTGGAGACCCAGTACTTC
NA	15	TRBV3-1/TRBV3-2	NA	TRBJ2-7	CASSQAVLSNYEQYF	TGTGCCAGCAGCCAAGCAGTCCTCTCCAACTACGAGCAGTACTTC
NA	15	TRBV7-2	NA	TRBJ2-1	CASSAESRAGSEQFF	TGTGCCAGCAGCGCCGAGAGCCGGGCGGGGAGTGAGCAGTTCTTC
few	15	TRBV24-1	TRBD2	TRBJ2-1	CATSRGLAGDNEQFF	TGTGCCACCTCTCGAGGACTAGCGGGGGACAATGAGCAGTTCTTC
once	18	TRBV18	NA	TRBJ1-6	CASSRQGRGGSYNSPLHF	TGTGCCAGCTCACGCCAGGGACGGGGAGGCTCCTATAATTCACCCCTCCACTTT
NA	16	TRBV7-2	NA	TRBJ2-7	CASSLFSGEGHYEQYF	TGTGCCAGCAGCTTATTTAGCGGCGAAGGTCATTACGAGCAGTACTTC
NA	15	TRBV2	TRBD1	TRBJ2-3	CASSPDRATTDTQYF	TGTGCCAGCAGCCCCGACAGGGCCACCACAGATACGCAGTATTTT
NA	15	TRBV9	TRBD2	TRBJ2-1	CASSVAGGLADEQFF	TGTGCCAGCAGCGTAGCTGGGGGACTAGCGGATGAGCAGTTCTTC
NA	16	TRBV5-5	NA	TRBJ1-5	CASSGLQGGSGQPQHF	TGTGCCAGCAGCGGTCTACAGGGAGGTAGCGGGCAGCCCCAGCATTTT
NA	15	TRBV29-1	TRBD1	TRBJ2-1	CSVENPGGSYNEQFF	TGCAGCGTTGAAAACCCAGGGGGATCCTACAATGAGCAGTTCTTC
once	16	TRBV27	TRBD2	TRBJ2-3	CASSRTAGGLTDTQYF	TGTGCCAGCAGTCGTACCGCGGGGGGGCTGACAGATACGCAGTATTTT
once	14	TRBV2	NA	TRBJ2-5	CASIILGEEETQYF	TGTGCCAGCATTATACTCGGTGAGGAGGAGACCCAGTACTTC
NA	17	TRBV4-1	NA	TRBJ1-4	CASSQWRTAATNEKLFF	TGCGCCAGCAGCCAATGGAGGACGGCCGCAACTAATGAAAAACTGTTTTTT
NA	13	TRBV6-2/TRBV6-3	TRBD2	TRBJ2-1	CASSYSDGTRGFF	TGTGCCAGCAGTTACTCGGACGGGACTAGGGGGTTCTTC
NA	14	TRBV24-1	NA	TRBJ2-1	CATSGLGLYNEQFF	TGTGCCACCAGTGGACTAGGTCTATACAATGAGCAGTTCTTC
NA	12	TRBV12-3/TRBV12-4	NA	TRBJ1-4	CASRREDLKLFF	TGTGCCAGCAGACGGGAGGATCTAAAACTGTTTTTT
NA	15	TRBV19	NA	TRBJ2-3	CASSIGLLSADTQYF	TGTGCCAGTAGTATAGGACTCCTGAGCGCAGATACGCAGTATTTT
NA	12	TRBV5-5	NA	TRBJ2-7	CASSLALGEQYF	TGTGCCAGCAGCTTGGCCCTAGGCGAGCAGTACTTC
NA	17	TRBV3-1/TRBV3-2	TRBD2	TRBJ2-3	CASSQDRAGGFADTQYF	TGTGCCAGCAGCCAAGATCGGGCGGGGGGGTTCGCAGATACGCAGTATTTT
NA	18	TRBV27	TRBD1	TRBJ1-2	CASSLWSKGTGDRYGYTF	TGTGCCAGCAGTTTGTGGAGCAAAGGGACAGGGGATAGGTATGGCTACACCTTC
once	16	TRBV18	NA	TRBJ2-7	CASSPSPGQSSYEQYF	TGTGCCAGCTCACCTAGTCCGGGACAAAGCTCCTACGAGCAGTACTTC
few	15	TRBV11-2	NA	TRBJ1-4	CASSSITGLREKLFF	TGTGCCAGCAGCTCAATTACGGGGTTAAGAGAAAAACTGTTTTTT